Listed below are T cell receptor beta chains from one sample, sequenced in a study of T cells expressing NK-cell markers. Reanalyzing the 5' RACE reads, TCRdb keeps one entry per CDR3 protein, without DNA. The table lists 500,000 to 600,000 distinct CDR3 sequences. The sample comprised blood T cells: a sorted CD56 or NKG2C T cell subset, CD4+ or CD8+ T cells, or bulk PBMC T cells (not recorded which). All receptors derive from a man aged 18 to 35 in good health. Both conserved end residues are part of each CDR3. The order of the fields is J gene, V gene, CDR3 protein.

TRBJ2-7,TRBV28,CASSFPFSTGYEQYF
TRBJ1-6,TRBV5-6,CASSLGWGPNSPLHF
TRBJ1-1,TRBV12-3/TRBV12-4,CASSRPWGQGYTEAFF
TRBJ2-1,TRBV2,CATHTGQGDNEQFF
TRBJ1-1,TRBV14,CASSQERALNTEAFF
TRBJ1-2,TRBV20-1,CSAQDSRQGDNGYTF
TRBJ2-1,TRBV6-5,CASSSSSGRVMGKQFF
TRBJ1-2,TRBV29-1,CSVVHLTGQGYGYTF
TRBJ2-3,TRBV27,CASSPTSAPTDTQYF
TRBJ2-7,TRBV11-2,CASSFHRVTHYEQYF
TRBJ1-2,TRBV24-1,CATSDSPGANGYTF
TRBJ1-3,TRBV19,CASRGRGRSGNTIYF
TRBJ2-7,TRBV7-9,CASSPSRDRIYEQYF
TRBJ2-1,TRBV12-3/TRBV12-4,CASSSPRRDSHNEQFF
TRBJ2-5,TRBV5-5,CASSLATVPETQYF
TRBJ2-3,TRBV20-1,CSAWRPSTDTQYF
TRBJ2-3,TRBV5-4,CASSPGLAPSTDTQYF
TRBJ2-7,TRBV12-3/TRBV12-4,CASTRTVDEQYF
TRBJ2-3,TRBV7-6,CASSSPGAPNTDTQYF
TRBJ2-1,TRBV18,CASSPPGEDQFF
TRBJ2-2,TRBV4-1,CASSQDPGGANTGELFF
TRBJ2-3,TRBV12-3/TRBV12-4,CASSPRQDTQYF
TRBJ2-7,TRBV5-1,CASSSGTGKLLSSYEQYF
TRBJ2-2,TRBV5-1,CASSSEQGAKNSAGELFF
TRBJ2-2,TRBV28,CASSLLPGVAGDTGELFF
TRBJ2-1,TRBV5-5,CASSFHLGSYNEQFF
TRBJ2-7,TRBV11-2,CASSLEGSRGTLNYEQYF
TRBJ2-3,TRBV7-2,CASSPSWGVVDTQYF
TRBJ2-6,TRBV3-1,CASSPTPGQGNAGANVLTF
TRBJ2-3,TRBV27,CASRATGGSTDTQYF
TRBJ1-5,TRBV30,CAWSRGLANQPQHF
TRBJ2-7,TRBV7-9,CASSPDYYEQYF
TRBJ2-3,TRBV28,CASSSWEGRTDTQYF
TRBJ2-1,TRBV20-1,CSAPTNVLPSNEQFF
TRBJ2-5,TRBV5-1,CASMDSGGSETQYF
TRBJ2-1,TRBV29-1,CSAGQVALNEQFF
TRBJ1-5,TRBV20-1,CSASDQTPPQHF
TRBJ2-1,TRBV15,CATSSLAGEWNEQFF
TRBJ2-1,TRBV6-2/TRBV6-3,CASRAGGGNEQFF
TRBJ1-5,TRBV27,CASSFSGDGYQPQHF
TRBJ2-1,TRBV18,CASSPGLAGGLVNEQFF
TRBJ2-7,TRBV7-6,CASSSSTGWGLNSYEQYF
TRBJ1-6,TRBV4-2,CASSPSGDSRSPLHF
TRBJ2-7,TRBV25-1,CASSALDEQYF
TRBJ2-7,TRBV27,CASSLGQGAIPYGQYF
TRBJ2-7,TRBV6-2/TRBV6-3,CASSPTMEGGYEQYF
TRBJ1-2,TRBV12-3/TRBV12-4,CASSSSGTGGRVDGYTF
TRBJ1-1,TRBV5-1,CASSLVTGTGGSGTEAFF
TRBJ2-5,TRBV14,CASSQEPAQGGETQYF
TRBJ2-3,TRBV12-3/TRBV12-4,CASSRGLAGGSDTQYF
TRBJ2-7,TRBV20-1,CSARDPAGGPYEQYF
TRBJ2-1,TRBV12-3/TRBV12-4,CATRGYNEQFF
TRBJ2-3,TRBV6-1,CASCLMTPILGASTDTQYF